A single sample is the source of the 12 T cell receptor beta chains below, sequenced in a study of cytomegalovirus exposure and HLA in healthy donors. It was with 60 Vbeta and 13 Jbeta primers that the PCR ran. The protocol was immunoSEQ multiplex PCR, while the TCRdb copy is restricted to in-frame clones and leaves out a portion. This repertoire shows 100,000 or so clones, less than 85% found once; its top ten account for over 8%. Sequencing was carried out using PBMCs. These receptors all come from a man aged 35 to 55 in good health and CMV-seropositive.

The rearrangement joins TRBV6-1 to TRBJ1-5, with 9 bases that match TRBD1. The CDR3 runs to 17 residues. CDR1 and CDR2 from the germline V gene are MNHNS and SASEGT. With V trimmed by 3 bases and J by 4 bases, 10 bases remained unmatched. CDR3 residues: CASSDQTGGDNNQPQHF. As DNA, the CDR3 is TGTGCCAGCAGTGATCAGACAGGGGGAGACAATAATCAGCCCCAGCATTTT.

In its sample, this clone was seen once. The rearrangement uses TRBV6-5 and TRBJ2-3, with 10 bases that match TRBD2. The length of the CDR3 is 16 residues. Germline assignment: CDR1 MNHEY and CDR2 SVGAGI. V lost 2 bases, J lost 3 bases, and 5 bases stayed unmatched. The CDR3 nucleotides read TGTGCCAGCAGTTACGGCAGCGGGGGGGCAACAGATACGCAGTATTTT. It translates to CASSYGSGGATDTQYF.

The CDR3 DNA reads TGTGCCAGCAGCGCCAAGACAGGGGTGGGTAACGGGGAGCTGTTTTTT. Translating gives CASSAKTGVGNGELFF. The rearrangement uses TRBV9 and TRBJ2-2; 8 bases are shared with TRBD1. The J segment lost 7 bases and the V segment lost 3 bases, leaving 11 bases of the junction unmatched. This CDR3 has 16 residues. Germline V gene data show CDR1 as SGDLS and CDR2 as YYNGEE. Based on the CDR3 plus reference TRBV9 and TRBJ2-2, the full variable domain is DSGVTQTPKHLITATGQRVTLRCSPRSGDLSVYWYQQSLDQGLQFLIQYYNGEERAKGNILERFSAQQFPDLHSELNLSSLELGDSALYFCASSAKTGVGNGELFFGEGSRLTVL.

This clone was seen a single time. The chain uses TRBV7-2 and TRBJ1-2; the D gene is possibly TRBD1 (6 bases). The CDR3 spans 13 residues. Germline CDR1 is SGHTA and CDR2 is FQGNSA. The V and J ends lost 1 base and 8 bases respectively, with 11 bases between them. The CDR3 DNA is TGTGCCAGCAGCTTAGGACAGGTACCGGGCTACACCTTC. This translates into CASSLGQVPGYTF.

This rearrangement joins TRBV30 to TRBJ2-7; 14 bases are shared with TRBD2. The CDR3 spans 15 residues. J was trimmed by 4 bases and V by 7 bases; bases with no gene match: 9. In germline, CDR1 is GTSNPN, CDR2 SVGIG (reference sequence). In nucleotides, the CDR3 is TGTGCCTTCCACTCCGGGACTAGCGGGGGTTACGAGCAGTACTTC. This encodes CAFHSGTSGGYEQYF.

CDR3 sequence reads: CTSSQDWRGCQPQHF. For the CDR3, the DNA is TGCACCAGCAGCCAAGATTGGAGGGGCTGTCAGCCCCAGCATTTT. The genes are TRBV1 and TRBJ1-5. TRBV1 is deemed a pseudogene. The CDR3 sequence is 15 residues long.

The rearrangement uses TRBV6-5 and TRBJ1-1, with unresolved D. V lost 4 bases and J lost 1, with 10 bases in between. Germline assignment: CDR1 MNHEY and CDR2 SVGAGI. This CDR3 is built from 14 residues. This CDR3 reads CASSSPGGNTEAFF. The CDR3 region has the DNA TGTGCCAGCAGTTCTCCCGGCGGGAACACTGAAGCTTTCTTT.

The chain combines TRBV5-4 with TRBJ2-3; TRBD2 agrees at 8 bases. Germline values: CDR1 SGHNT, CDR2 YYREEE (reference sequence). This CDR3 has 16 residues. Trimming removed 0 bases from V and 2 bases from J; junction bases left unmatched: 5. Here the CDR3 DNA reads TGTGCCAGCAGCTTGGCCGGTAGCGGGGTCACAGATACGCAGTATTTT. Its protein product is CASSLAGSGVTDTQYF. Combining the CDR3 with reference TRBV5-4 and TRBJ2-3 gives the whole variable domain ETGVTQSPTHLIKTRGQQVTLRCSSQSGHNTVSWYQQALGQGPQFIFQYYREEENGRGNFPPRFSGLQFPNYSSELNVNALELDDSALYLCASSLAGSGVTDTQYFGPGTRLTVL.

This clone turned up a few times. The genes are TRBV6-6 and TRBJ2-1; 10 bases agree with TRBD1. The CDR3 sequence is 15 residues long. V lost 6 bases and J lost 4; bases outside the gene matches: 6. Germline V gives CDR1 MNHNY, CDR2 SVGAGI (reference sequence). CDR3 sequence: CASSTGQGIYNEQFF. CDR3 nucleotide sequence: TGTGCCAGCAGCACGGGACAGGGGATTTACAATGAGCAGTTCTTC.

The table lists this clone with a few counts. The chain employs TRBV9 and TRBJ1-1; D unresolved. V lost 4 bases and J lost 2, with 12 bases in between. From germline, CDR1 is SGDLS and CDR2 YYNGEE. This CDR3 region has 14 residues. CDR3 protein: CASSTTRVNTEAFF. The CDR3 nucleotides are TGTGCCAGCAGCACAACCCGGGTTAACACTGAAGCTTTCTTT.

Only a few counts were recorded for this clone. The chain employs TRBV7-8 and TRBJ1-2, with 8 positions matching TRBD1. Germline CDR1 reads SGHVS; CDR2 reads FQNEAQ. CDR3 length equals 13 residues. The junction had 4 bases not matched to a gene; V was cut back by 6 bases and J by 4 bases. CDR3 coding DNA: TGTGCCAGCAGTCCAGGGGGCGGCTATGGCTACACCTTC. Residues: CASSPGGGYGYTF.

Here the CDR3 DNA reads TGTGCCAGCAGCCTGACTAGCGGGAGGGCCAGCTCCTACGAGCAGTACTTC. Translating gives CASSLTSGRASSYEQYF. This sequence joins TRBV7-6 and TRBJ2-7; 14 nucleotides line up with TRBD2. From germline, CDR1 is SGHVS and CDR2 FNYEAQ. Losses at the gene ends were 5 bases for V and 0 bases for J; bases not matched to a gene: 6. CDR3 length equals 17 residues.